These 18 T cell receptor beta chains were sequenced from one sample in a study of T cell clusters in autoimmune cytopenias (dated by TCRdb to the late 2010s). The listed sequencing device is Illumina MiSeq. TRB rearrangements were amplified by multiplex PCR following a touch-down protocol, with the TRB-A and TRB-B primer pools mixed in one tube. Each entry corresponds to one CDR3 protein sequence from reads that TCRdb reprocessed, and DNA is not given. The sample's records list about 5,000 distinct CDR3 sequences. Roughly 28% of the sample is taken by the ten largest. Per sample, around 230 ng of peripheral blood genomic DNA, approximately 38,000 genome equivalents, was used for TRB amplification. Sequenced sample: peripheral blood. The origin of the receptors is a human donor with an autoimmune cytopenia or autoimmune hepatitis (not recorded which).

This clonotype ranks as large in terms of frequency. The chain uses TRBV7-9 and TRBJ2-7; TCRdb's D call, TRBD1, is unchecked because there is no DNA. Germline CDR1 reads SEHNR; CDR2 reads FQNEAQ (reference sequence). CDR3 length equals 13 residues. The CDR3 sequence is CASSKSPAYEQYF.

Considering frequency, this clonotype is medium-sized. This rearrangement joins TRBV11-2 to TRBJ1-1; absent DNA, TCRdb's TRBD1 call cannot be checked. This CDR3 spans 14 amino acids. Germline V gene sequence: CDR1 SGHAT, CDR2 FQNNGV. The CDR3 protein is CASSLVRDGGKAFF.

This chain connects TRBV7-9 to TRBJ1-3; TCRdb's D gene call, TRBD1, goes unchecked for lack of DNA. In germline, CDR1 is SEHNR, CDR2 FQNEAQ (reference sequence). The CDR3 consists of 16 residues. CDR3 residues: CASSYSGRISGNTIYF. Complete variable domain (other parts from reference TRBV7-9 and TRBJ1-3): DTGVSQNPRHKITKRGQNVTFRCDPISEHNRLYWYRQTLGQGPEFLTYFQNEAQLEKSRLLSDRFSAERPKGSFSTLEIQRTEQGDSAMYLCASSYSGRISGNTIYFGEGSWLTVV.

The V gene is TRBV5-3, the J gene TRBJ2-7; TCRdb designates TRBD2, a call that cannot be tested without DNA. Being an ORF, TRBV5-3 has a function that is uncertain. The CDR3 contains 16 residues. The CDR3 region is CARSLLRCGSGYEQYF.

This chain connects TRBV6-1 to TRBJ2-1; TCRdb lists TRBD2, though no DNA is available to test this call. The CDR3 contains 19 residues. CDR1 and CDR2 from the germline V gene are MNHNS and SASEGT. The CDR3 loop is CASRYPVGEGGMPYNEQFF.

The chain couples TRBV20-1 to TRBJ1-1; absent DNA, TCRdb's TRBD1 call cannot be checked. Germline CDR1 is DFQATT and CDR2 is SNEGSKA (reference sequence). The CDR3 runs 12 residues. CDR3 sequence: CSADRENTEAFF.

This chain connects TRBV4-2 to TRBJ1-2; TCRdb designates TRBD1, a call that cannot be tested without DNA. The CDR3 runs 18 residues. CDR1 is LGHNA and CDR2 is YNFKEQ in the germline V gene. This CDR3 is CASSQDFSVPSTGYGYTF.

Considering frequency, this clonotype is medium-sized. The V gene is TRBV15, the J gene TRBJ1-2; the TRBD1 assignment by TCRdb is unverifiable without DNA. The germline CDR1 and CDR2 sequences are LNHNV and YYDKDF (reference sequence). The CDR3 consists of 19 residues. The chain's CDR3 is CATSVPRDGQGAANYGYTF.

Measured by frequency, this clonotype is medium-sized. The chain uses TRBV19 and TRBJ1-1; TCRdb lists TRBD1, though no DNA is available to test this call. This CDR3 is built from 15 residues. The germline V gene encodes CDR1 LNHDA and CDR2 SQIVND (reference sequence). The chain's CDR3 is CASSGVRVGPGEAFF. Full variable domain (remainder filled in from reference TRBV19 and TRBJ1-1): DGGITQSPKYLFRKEGQNVTLSCEQNLNHDAMYWYRQDPGQGLRLIYYSQIVNDFQKGDIAEGYSVSREKKESFPLTVTSAQKNPTAFYLCASSGVRVGPGEAFFGQGTRLTVV.

This clonotype is labeled medium-sized based on frequency. The chain recombines TRBV5-5 with TRBJ2-1. The CDR3 is 15 amino acids. Germline CDR1 reads SGHKS; CDR2 reads YYEKEE (reference sequence). CDR3 residues: CASSLDGRSYNEQFF.

The rearrangement uses TRBV5-1 and TRBJ1-1. The CDR3 contains 14 residues. CDR1 and CDR2 (germline): SGHRS, YFSETQ. This CDR3 reads CASSLNAVNTEAFF.

The rearrangement joins TRBV6-1 to TRBJ2-1. Germline lookup yields CDR1 MNHNS and CDR2 SASEGT. The CDR3 sequence is 15 residues long. The CDR3: CASRVLSSSYNEQFF.

The V and J genes are TRBV5-1 and TRBJ2-7; TCRdb reports TRBD2, a call that lacks DNA to check it against. This CDR3 is built from 15 residues. From germline, CDR1 is SGHRS and CDR2 YFSETQ. The chain's CDR3 is CASSQEGNPLGEQYF.

Judged by frequency, this clonotype is medium-sized. The chain uses TRBV6-6 and TRBJ2-6. The CDR3 has 15 amino acids. Germline loops: CDR1 MNHNY, CDR2 SVGAGI (reference sequence). The CDR3 protein is CASQKPKSGANVLTF.

This clonotype is medium-sized (0.01 to 0.1%) by frequency. This rearrangement joins TRBV29-1 to TRBJ1-1. This CDR3 spans 12 amino acids. The germline CDR1 and CDR2 sequences are SQVTM and ANQGSEA. CDR3 region: CSGGTYMTEAFF.

This clonotype is classed as medium-sized by frequency. The chain links TRBV7-9 to TRBJ1-6; with no DNA, the TCRdb D assignment of TRBD1 cannot be verified. Germline loops: CDR1 SEHNR, CDR2 FQNEAQ (reference sequence). CDR3 length: 16 amino acids. This CDR3 is CASSYRRGQGNSPLHF.

The chain links TRBV7-3 to TRBJ2-1; TCRdb lists TRBD1, though no DNA is available to test this call. This CDR3 contains 15 residues. Germline V gene sequence: CDR1 SGHTA, CDR2 FQGTGA. The chain's CDR3 is CASSRTGGLYNEQFF.

This clonotype counts as medium-sized (0.01 to 0.1%) by frequency. J is TRBJ1-5 and V is TRBV6-6; TCRdb calls TRBD1, which cannot be checked without DNA. The length of the CDR3 is 16 residues. CDR1 is MNHNY and CDR2 is SVGAGI in the germline V gene (reference sequence). The CDR3 region is CASSYGRDYSNQPQHF.